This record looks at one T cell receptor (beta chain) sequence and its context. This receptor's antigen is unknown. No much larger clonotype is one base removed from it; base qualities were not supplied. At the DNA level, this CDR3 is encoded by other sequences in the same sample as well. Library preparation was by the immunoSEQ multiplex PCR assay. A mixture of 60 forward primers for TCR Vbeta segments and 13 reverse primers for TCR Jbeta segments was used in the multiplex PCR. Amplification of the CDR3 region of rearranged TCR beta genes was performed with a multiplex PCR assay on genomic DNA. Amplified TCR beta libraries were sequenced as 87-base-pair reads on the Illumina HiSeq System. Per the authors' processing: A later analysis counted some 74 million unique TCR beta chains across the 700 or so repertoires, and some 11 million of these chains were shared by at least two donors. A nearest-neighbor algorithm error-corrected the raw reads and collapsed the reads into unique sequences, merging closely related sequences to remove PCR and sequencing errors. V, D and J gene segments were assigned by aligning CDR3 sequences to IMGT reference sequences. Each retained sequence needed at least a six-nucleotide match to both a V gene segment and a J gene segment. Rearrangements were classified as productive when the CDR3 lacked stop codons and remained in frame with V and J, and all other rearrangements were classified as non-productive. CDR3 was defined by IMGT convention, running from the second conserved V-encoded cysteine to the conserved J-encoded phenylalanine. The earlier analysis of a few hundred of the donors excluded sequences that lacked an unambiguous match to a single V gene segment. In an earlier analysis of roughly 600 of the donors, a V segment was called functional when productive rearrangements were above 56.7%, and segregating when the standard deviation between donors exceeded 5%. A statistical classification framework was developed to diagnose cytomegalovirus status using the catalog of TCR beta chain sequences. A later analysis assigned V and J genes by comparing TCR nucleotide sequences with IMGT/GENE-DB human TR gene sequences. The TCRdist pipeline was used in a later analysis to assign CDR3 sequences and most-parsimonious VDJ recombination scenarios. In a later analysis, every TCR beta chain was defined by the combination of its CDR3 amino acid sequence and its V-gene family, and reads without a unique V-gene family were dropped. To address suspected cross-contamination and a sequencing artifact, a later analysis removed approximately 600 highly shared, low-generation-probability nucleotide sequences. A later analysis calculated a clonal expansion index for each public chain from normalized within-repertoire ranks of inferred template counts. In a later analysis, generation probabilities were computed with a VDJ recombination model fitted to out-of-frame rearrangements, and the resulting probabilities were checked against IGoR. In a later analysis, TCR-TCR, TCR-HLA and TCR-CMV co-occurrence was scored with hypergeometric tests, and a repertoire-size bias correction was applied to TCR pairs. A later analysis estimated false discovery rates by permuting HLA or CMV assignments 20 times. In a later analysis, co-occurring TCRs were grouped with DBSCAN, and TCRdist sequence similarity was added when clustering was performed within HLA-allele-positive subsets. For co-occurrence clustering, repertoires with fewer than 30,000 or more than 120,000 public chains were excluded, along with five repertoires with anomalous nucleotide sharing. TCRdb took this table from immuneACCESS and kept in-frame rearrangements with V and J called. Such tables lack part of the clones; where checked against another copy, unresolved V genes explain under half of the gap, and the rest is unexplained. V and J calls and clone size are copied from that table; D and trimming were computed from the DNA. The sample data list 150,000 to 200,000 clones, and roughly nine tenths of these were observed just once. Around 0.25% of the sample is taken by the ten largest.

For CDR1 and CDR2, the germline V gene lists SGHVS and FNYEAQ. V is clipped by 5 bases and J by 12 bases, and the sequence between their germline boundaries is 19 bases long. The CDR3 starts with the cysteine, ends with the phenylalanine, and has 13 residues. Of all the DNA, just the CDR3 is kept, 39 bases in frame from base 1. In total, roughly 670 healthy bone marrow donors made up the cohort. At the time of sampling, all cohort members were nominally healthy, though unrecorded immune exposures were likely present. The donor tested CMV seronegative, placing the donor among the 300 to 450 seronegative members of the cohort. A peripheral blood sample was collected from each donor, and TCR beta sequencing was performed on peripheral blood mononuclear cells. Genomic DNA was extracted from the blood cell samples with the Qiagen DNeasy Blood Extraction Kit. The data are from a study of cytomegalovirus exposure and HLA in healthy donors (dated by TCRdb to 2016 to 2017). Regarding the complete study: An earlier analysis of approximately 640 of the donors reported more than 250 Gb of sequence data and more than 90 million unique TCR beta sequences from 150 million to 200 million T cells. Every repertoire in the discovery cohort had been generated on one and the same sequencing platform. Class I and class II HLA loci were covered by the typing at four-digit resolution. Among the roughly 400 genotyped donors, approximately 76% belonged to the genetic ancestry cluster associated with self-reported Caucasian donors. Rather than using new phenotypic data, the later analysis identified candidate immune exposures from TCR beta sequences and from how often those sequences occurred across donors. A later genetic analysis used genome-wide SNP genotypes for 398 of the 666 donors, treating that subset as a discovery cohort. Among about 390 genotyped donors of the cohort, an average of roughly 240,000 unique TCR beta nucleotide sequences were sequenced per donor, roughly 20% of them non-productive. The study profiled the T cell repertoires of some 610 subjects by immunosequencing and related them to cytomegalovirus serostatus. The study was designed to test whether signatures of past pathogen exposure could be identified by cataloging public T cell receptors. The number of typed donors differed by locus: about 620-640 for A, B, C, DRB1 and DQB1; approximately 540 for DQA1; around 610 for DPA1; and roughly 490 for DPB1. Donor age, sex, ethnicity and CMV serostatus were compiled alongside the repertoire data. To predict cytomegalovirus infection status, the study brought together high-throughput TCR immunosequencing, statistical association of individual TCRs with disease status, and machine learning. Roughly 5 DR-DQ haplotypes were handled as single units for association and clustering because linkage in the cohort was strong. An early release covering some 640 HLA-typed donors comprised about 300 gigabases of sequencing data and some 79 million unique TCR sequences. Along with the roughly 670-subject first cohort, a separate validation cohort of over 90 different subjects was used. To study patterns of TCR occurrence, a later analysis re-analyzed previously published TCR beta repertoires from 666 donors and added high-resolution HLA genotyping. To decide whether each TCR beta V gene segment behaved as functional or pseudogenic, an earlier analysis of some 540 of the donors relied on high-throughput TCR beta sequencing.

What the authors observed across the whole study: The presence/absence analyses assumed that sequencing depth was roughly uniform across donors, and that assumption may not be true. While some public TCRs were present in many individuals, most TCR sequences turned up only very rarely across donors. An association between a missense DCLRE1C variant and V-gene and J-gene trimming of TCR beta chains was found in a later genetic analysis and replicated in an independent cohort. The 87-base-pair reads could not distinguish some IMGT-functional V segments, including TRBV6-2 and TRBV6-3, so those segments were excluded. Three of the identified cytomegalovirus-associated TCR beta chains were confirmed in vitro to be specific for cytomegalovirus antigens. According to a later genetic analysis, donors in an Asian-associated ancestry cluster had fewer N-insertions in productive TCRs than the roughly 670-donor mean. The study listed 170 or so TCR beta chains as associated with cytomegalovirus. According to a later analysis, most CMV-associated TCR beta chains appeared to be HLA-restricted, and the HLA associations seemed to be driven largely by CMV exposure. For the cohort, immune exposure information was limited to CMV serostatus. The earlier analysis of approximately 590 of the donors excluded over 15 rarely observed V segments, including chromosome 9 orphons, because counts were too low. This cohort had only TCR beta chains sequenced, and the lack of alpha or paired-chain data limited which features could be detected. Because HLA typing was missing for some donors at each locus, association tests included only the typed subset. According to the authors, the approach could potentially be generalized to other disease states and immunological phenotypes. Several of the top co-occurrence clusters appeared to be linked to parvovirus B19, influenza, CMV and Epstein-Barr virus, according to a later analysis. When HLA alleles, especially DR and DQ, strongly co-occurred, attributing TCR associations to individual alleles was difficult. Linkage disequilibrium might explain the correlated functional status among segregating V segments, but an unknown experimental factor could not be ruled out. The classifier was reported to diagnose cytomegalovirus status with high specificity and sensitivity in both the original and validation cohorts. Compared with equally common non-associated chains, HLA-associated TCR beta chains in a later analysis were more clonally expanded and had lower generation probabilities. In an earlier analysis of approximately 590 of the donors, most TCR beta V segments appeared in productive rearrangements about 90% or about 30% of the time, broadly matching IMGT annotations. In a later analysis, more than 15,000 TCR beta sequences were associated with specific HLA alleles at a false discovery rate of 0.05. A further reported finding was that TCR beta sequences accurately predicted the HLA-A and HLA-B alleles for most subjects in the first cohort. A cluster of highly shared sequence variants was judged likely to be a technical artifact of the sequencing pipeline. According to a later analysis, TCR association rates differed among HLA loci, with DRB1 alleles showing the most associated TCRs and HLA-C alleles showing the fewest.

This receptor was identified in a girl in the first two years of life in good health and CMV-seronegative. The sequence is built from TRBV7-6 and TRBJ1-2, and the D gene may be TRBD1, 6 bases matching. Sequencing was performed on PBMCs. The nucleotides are TGTGCCAGCAGCCTAAGCCCACAGGGTGGGCACACCTTC. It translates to CASSLSPQGGHTF.